The 30 T cell receptor beta chains given below trace back to one sample, sequenced in a study of blood T cell repertoires in COVID-19. The method was immunoSEQ multiplex PCR; TCRdb's version includes in-frame clones alone and lacks a portion of them. This sample has over 130,000 clones, with more than 80% found just once. Material for sequencing was peripheral blood. All receptors come from a woman of 80 years or more with acute or convalescent COVID-19.

The chain combines TRBV3-1 (or the pseudogene TRBV3-2) with TRBJ2-6; perhaps TRBD1 as D (6 bases). CDR1 and CDR2 (germline): LGHDT, YNNKEL (reference sequence). Deletions cut 0 bases from V and 4 bases from J, with 16 bases between. The CDR3 has 18 amino acids. The CDR3 nucleotides are TGTGCCAGCAGCCAAGATCGATGGGGGCGGACAGGGGCCAACGTCCTGACTTTC. Translating gives CASSQDRWGRTGANVLTF.

This chain joins TRBV29-1 and TRBJ2-2, with 8 nucleotides matching TRBD1. The V gene's germline CDR1 is SQVTM and CDR2 ANQGSEA. J gave up 4 bases and V 2 bases, and 3 bases lay outside the gene matches. The CDR3 covers 14 residues. Written as DNA, the CDR3 is TGCAGCGTTGAACAGGGGGCACGCACCGGGGAGCTGTTTTTT. This translates into CSVEQGARTGELFF.

This clone occurred a few times. The V gene is TRBV14, the J gene TRBJ1-1; D is uncertain. V dropped 2 bases and J dropped 0 bases, with 13 bases sitting between them. The CDR3 is 16 amino acids. Germline lookup yields CDR1 SGHDN and CDR2 FVKESK. The CDR3 sequence is CASSQKWAIMNTEAFF. CDR3 DNA: TGTGCCAGCAGCCAAAAGTGGGCCATCATGAACACTGAAGCTTTCTTT.

The CDR3 sequence is CASSLDFITDTQYF. In nucleotides, the CDR3 is TGTGCCAGCAGCTTGGACTTTATCACAGATACGCAGTATTTT. J is TRBJ2-3 and V is TRBV7-9; D perhaps matches TRBD2 (5 bases). Germline CDR1 and CDR2: SEHNR and FQNEAQ (reference sequence). The CDR3 consists of 14 residues. V was cut by 3 bases and J by 2 bases, with 9 bases left in between. Full variable domain (rest looked up from reference TRBV7-9 and TRBJ2-3): DTGVSQNPRHKITKRGQNVTFRCDPISEHNRLYWYRQTLGQGPEFLTYFQNEAQLEKSRLLSDRFSAERPKGSFSTLEIQRTEQGDSAMYLCASSLDFITDTQYFGPGTRLTVL.

This clone was recorded once. V and J are TRBV28 and TRBJ1-3; D gene unclear. The V gene's germline CDR1 is MDHEN and CDR2 SYDVKM. The germline V and J ends were trimmed by 6 bases and 0 bases, with 15 bases remaining between them. This CDR3 comprises 16 residues. The CDR3 sequence: CASSSPGAFSGNTIYF. The CDR3 DNA is TGTGCCAGCAGCTCACCGGGAGCCTTCTCTGGAAACACCATATATTTT.

This clone showed up just once. The V call is TRBV18, the J call TRBJ2-7; no clear D. The CDR3 totals 14 residues. Deletions cut 1 base from V and 5 bases from J, with 12 bases between. Germline values: CDR1 KGHSH, CDR2 LQKENI. CDR3 protein: CASSPLGAQNEQYF. The CDR3 coding sequence is TGTGCCAGCTCACCACTGGGCGCACAGAACGAGCAGTACTTC.

V is TRBV5-1 and J is TRBJ2-1; the D gene is possibly TRBD2 (6 bases). CDR3 length: 17 amino acids. From germline, CDR1 is SGHRS and CDR2 YFSETQ. V lost 3 bases to trimming and J lost 12 bases, with 28 bases between them. The CDR3: CASSSDDGPAFLGGQFF. The CDR3 DNA is TGCGCCAGCAGCTCGGACGATGGACCGGCTTTTTTGGGGGGGCAGTTCTTC.

This clone was picked up one time. This rearrangement joins TRBV7-2 to TRBJ2-3; the match to TRBD1 covers 9 bases. After removal of 5 bases from V and 3 bases from J, the junction contained 3 bases not matched to a gene. Germline V CDR1 and CDR2: SGHTA, FQGNSA. The CDR3 is 14 amino acids. Here the CDR3 reads CASSGTGWTDTQYF. The CDR3 bases are TGTGCCAGCAGCGGGACAGGGTGGACAGATACGCAGTATTTT.

This chain's CDR3 is CASSEGLQETQYF. The DNA for the CDR3 is TGTGCCAGCAGTGAGGGACTCCAAGAGACCCAGTACTTC. The V call is TRBV2, the J call TRBJ2-5; D may be TRBD2 (6 bases). The V gene's germline CDR1 is SNHLY and CDR2 FYNNEI. The CDR3 consists of 13 residues. Trimming left V 3 bases short and J 1 base short, with 6 bases between.

This chain uses TRBV28 with TRBJ1-2; D unresolved. V was clipped by 3 bases and J by 1 base, with 12 bases between them. This CDR3 comprises 15 residues. Germline-derived CDR1 and CDR2 are MDHEN and SYDVKM. The CDR3 is CASSFGGEGNYGYTF. The DNA for the CDR3 is TGTGCCAGCAGTTTCGGAGGCGAGGGTAACTATGGCTACACCTTC.

This chain links TRBV2 with TRBJ1-2; D gene ambiguous. V lost 6 bases and J 5 bases, leaving 16 bases between the germline ends. The CDR3 totals 14 residues. CDR1 is SNHLY and CDR2 is FYNNEI in the germline V gene. The DNA for the CDR3 is TGTGCCAGCAGCCTCCAAACCCTGGAGTATGGCTACACCTTC. It specifies CASSLQTLEYGYTF. The whole variable domain, filled in from reference TRBV2 and TRBJ1-2, reads EPEVTQTPSHQVTQMGQEVILRCVPISNHLYFYWYRQILGQKVEFLVSFYNNEISEKSEIFDDQFSVERPDGSNFTLKIRSTKLEDSAMYFCASSLQTLEYGYTFGSGTRLTVV.

The rearrangement uses TRBV5-1 and TRBJ2-7, with 9 positions matching TRBD1. Trimming took 4 bases from V and 0 from J; bases not matched to a gene: 5. There are 15 residues in the CDR3. Germline values: CDR1 SGHRS, CDR2 YFSETQ. CDR3 amino acids: CASSLRTGVSYEQYF. The CDR3 nucleotides are TGCGCCAGCAGCCTCCGGACAGGGGTCTCCTACGAGCAGTACTTC.

Only one count was recorded for this clone. The chain recombines TRBV5-4 with TRBJ2-5, with D possibly being TRBD1 (6 bases). The CDR3 is 14 residues long. Trimming removed 0 bases at V and 4 bases at J, with 10 bases between. Looked up from germline, CDR1 is SGHNT and CDR2 is YYREEE (reference sequence). The CDR3 here is CASSLESRGETQYF. The CDR3 bases are TGTGCCAGCAGCTTGGAAAGCAGGGGAGAGACCCAGTACTTC.

This clone showed up just a few times. J is TRBJ1-2 and V is TRBV6-5; 11 nucleotides agree with TRBD1. The CDR3 covers 16 residues. V shed 2 bases and J 13 bases; nucleotides not matched to a gene: 15. The germline CDR1 and CDR2 sequences are MNHEY and SVGAGI. CDR3 sequence: CASSYINGQGAVAGTF. In DNA, the CDR3 is TGTGCCAGCAGTTACATAAACGGACAGGGGGCGGTGGCTGGCACCTTC.

V usage is TRBV7-2 and J usage is TRBJ2-1, with TRBD2 identical over 9 bases. This CDR3 spans 17 amino acids. From germline, CDR1 is SGHTA and CDR2 FQGNSA. The junction had 8 bases not matched to a gene; V was cut back by 1 base and J by 4 bases. CDR3 region: CASSLVRGGREYNEQFF. Written as DNA, the CDR3 is TGTGCCAGCAGCTTAGTGCGGGGGGGCCGTGAGTACAATGAGCAGTTCTTC. The full variable domain, its missing parts supplied by reference TRBV7-2 and TRBJ2-1, is GAGVSQSPSNKVTEKGKDVELRCDPISGHTALYWYRQSLGQGLEFLIYFQGNSAPDKSGLPSDRFSAERTGGSVSTLTIQRTQQEDSAVYLCASSLVRGGREYNEQFFGPGTRLTVL.

The CDR3 bases are TGTGCCAGCAGCCAACTACCTAGCGGGGCTTACAATGAGCAGTTCTTC. It translates to CASSQLPSGAYNEQFF. The chain combines TRBV3-1 (or the pseudogene TRBV3-2) with TRBJ2-1; 9 positions agree with TRBD2. The V segment lost 2 bases and the J segment 4 bases; nucleotides outside the gene matches: 6. This CDR3 comprises 16 residues. Germline assignment: CDR1 LGHDT and CDR2 YNNKEL (reference sequence).

The rearrangement uses TRBV5-1 and TRBJ1-1; D gene uncertain. Trimming cost V 4 bases and J 0 bases, with 7 bases left between them. Germline V CDR1 and CDR2: SGHRS, YFSETQ. CDR3 length: 13 amino acids. The chain's CDR3 is CASSDNLNTEAFF. CDR3 coding DNA: TGCGCCAGCAGCGACAACCTGAACACTGAAGCTTTCTTT.

The CDR3 protein is CASRTSGGADTQYF. The CDR3 DNA sequence: TGTGCCAGCCGGACTAGCGGGGGGGCAGATACGCAGTATTTT. V usage is TRBV30 and J usage is TRBJ2-3; 15 bases line up with TRBD2. This CDR3 spans 14 amino acids. With V trimmed by 8 bases and J by 4 bases, 4 bases remained unmatched. Germline V gene lookup returns CDR1 GTSNPN and CDR2 SVGIG (reference sequence).

The rearrangement joins TRBV3-1 (or the pseudogene TRBV3-2) to TRBJ1-5; no definite D call. Trimming removed 4 bases at V and 5 bases at J, with 18 bases between. CDR1 is LGHDT, CDR2 YNNKEL, per germline (reference sequence). This CDR3 is 16 amino acids long. The chain's CDR3 is CASSPSGRSRDQPQHF. The CDR3 coding sequence is TGTGCCAGCAGCCCCTCTGGAAGGAGCCGGGATCAGCCCCAGCATTTT.

The rearrangement joins TRBV7-8 to TRBJ1-2; D is perhaps TRBD1 (5 bases). This CDR3 comprises 15 residues. Germline CDR1 is SGHVS and CDR2 is FQNEAQ. Trimming took 0 bases from V and 3 from J, leaving 11 bases between them. CDR3 nucleotides: TGTGCCAGCAGCTTAGCGCTGGGGGGTCACTATGGCTACACCTTC. Its translation: CASSLALGGHYGYTF. Full variable domain (missing parts from reference TRBV7-8 and TRBJ1-2): GAGVSQSPRYKVAKRGQDVALRCDPISGHVSLFWYQQALGQGPEFLTYFQNEAQLDKSGLPSDRFFAERPEGSVSTLKIQRTQQEDSAVYLCASSLALGGHYGYTFGSGTRLTVV.

V and J are TRBV7-9 and TRBJ1-2; D call uncertain. The germline CDR1 and CDR2 sequences are SEHNR and FQNEAQ (reference sequence). V lost 3 bases and J 8 bases, leaving 13 bases between the germline ends. CDR3 length equals 13 residues. Here the CDR3 DNA reads TGTGCCAGCAGCTTTCGCATCGGCGGGGGCTACACCTTC. Amino acid sequence: CASSFRIGGGYTF.

The chain links TRBV5-1 to TRBJ2-7; maybe TRBD2 (5 bases). The V end was cut by 0 bases, the J end by 5 bases, with 15 bases between. This CDR3 is built from 15 residues. Per the germline V gene, CDR1 is SGHRS and CDR2 is YFSETQ. This CDR3 is CASSLGLLISNEQYF. In nucleotides, the CDR3 is TGCGCCAGCAGCTTGGGACTACTTATAAGCAACGAGCAGTACTTC. Full variable domain (outside the CDR3, taken from reference TRBV5-1 and TRBJ2-7): KAGVTQTPRYLIKTRGQQVTLSCSPISGHRSVSWYQQTPGQGLQFLFEYFSETQRNKGNFPGRFSGRQFSNSRSEMNVSTLELGDSALYLCASSLGLLISNEQYFGPGTRLTVT.

The rearrangement uses TRBV19 and TRBJ1-5, with TRBD1 matching over 9 bases. Germline CDR1 reads LNHDA; CDR2 reads SQIVND (reference sequence). The CDR3 sequence is 17 residues long. Losses at the gene ends were 6 bases for V and 3 bases for J; bases not matched to a gene: 12. CDR3 coding DNA: TGTGCCAGTAGCAAGATTAGGGACAGGGCGGCCAATCAGCCCCAGCATTTT. Protein sequence: CASSKIRDRAANQPQHF.

A few counts support this clone. The rearrangement joins TRBV23-1 to TRBJ1-2, with D tentatively TRBD1 (5 bases). TRBV23-1 is designated an ORF whose function remains uncertain. This CDR3 comprises 14 residues. With 0 bases removed from V and 7 bases from J, the gap between germline ends came to 12 bases. The CDR3 nucleotides are TGCGCCAGCAGTCAATCGGGGCAGGGCTTTGGCTACACCTTC. Translation gives CASSQSGQGFGYTF.

V and J are TRBV15 and TRBJ1-1; D may be TRBD1 (6 bases). The CDR3 is 14 residues long. The germline CDR1 and CDR2 sequences are LNHNV and YYDKDF (reference sequence). Trimming left V 0 bases short and J 6 bases short, with 11 bases between. The CDR3 protein is CATSRDGGGPEAFF. In DNA, the CDR3 is TGTGCCACCAGCAGAGATGGGGGGGGCCCTGAAGCTTTCTTT.

V gene TRBV27 combines with J gene TRBJ2-5; D is undetermined. The length of the CDR3 is 12 residues. V was shortened by 6 bases and J by 3 bases, with 8 bases between the two germline ends. The germline CDR1 and CDR2 sequences are MNHEY and SMNVEV (reference sequence). The CDR3 DNA reads as TGTGCCAGCAGCAATCTAAAAGAGACCCAGTACTTC. It translates to CASSNLKETQYF.

The J gene is TRBJ2-3, the V gene TRBV9; the D is unclear. Trimming took off 4 bases at V and 3 bases at J, with 12 bases between the two ends. The CDR3 covers 14 residues. CDR1 and CDR2 (germline): SGDLS, YYNGEE. The chain's CDR3 is CASSPPAVTDTQYF. CDR3 sequence (DNA): TGTGCCAGCAGCCCCCCGGCGGTTACAGATACGCAGTATTTT.

In this sample, this clone turned up once. The J gene is TRBJ2-2, the V gene TRBV7-3, with 9 bases aligning to TRBD2. Germline values: CDR1 SGHTA, CDR2 FQGTGA. The CDR3 consists of 16 residues. Trimming removed 3 bases from V and 3 bases from J; junction bases left unmatched: 5. CDR3 sequence (DNA): TGTGCCAGCAGCTTTGCGGGGGGGCTAGACACCGGGGAGCTGTTTTTT. This encodes CASSFAGGLDTGELFF.

CDR3 sequence (DNA): TGTGCCACCAGCACGAGGGGCAATCAGCCCCAGCATTTT. This codes for CATSTRGNQPQHF. This sequence joins TRBV19 and TRBJ1-5; D call uncertain. The ends were cut back, 10 bases at V and 2 bases at J, with 12 bases in the middle. The CDR3 is 13 amino acids. Germline V gene data show CDR1 as LNHDA and CDR2 as SQIVND (reference sequence).

The rearrangement uses TRBV6-2 or TRBV6-3 and TRBJ1-5; possible D gene TRBD1, 5 bases. The V gene's germline CDR1 is MNHEY and CDR2 SVGEGT. V was pared by 4 bases and J by 7 bases, with 11 bases between. The CDR3 sequence is 13 residues long. CDR3 in DNA: TGTGCCAGCAGTTCAGGGAGGAGGCAGCCCCAGCATTTT. Translation: CASSSGRRQPQHF.